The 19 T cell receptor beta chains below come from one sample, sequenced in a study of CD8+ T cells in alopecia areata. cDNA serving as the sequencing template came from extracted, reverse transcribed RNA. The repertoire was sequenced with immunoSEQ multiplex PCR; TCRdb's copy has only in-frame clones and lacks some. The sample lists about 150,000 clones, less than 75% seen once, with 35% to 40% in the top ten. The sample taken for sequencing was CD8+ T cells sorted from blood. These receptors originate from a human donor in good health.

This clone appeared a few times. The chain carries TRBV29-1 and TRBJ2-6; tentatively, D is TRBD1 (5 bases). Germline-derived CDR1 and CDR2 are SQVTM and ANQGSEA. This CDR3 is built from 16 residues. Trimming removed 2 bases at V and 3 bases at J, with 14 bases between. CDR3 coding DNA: TGCAGCGTTGAAACAAGGGGTTCAGGTGGGGCCAACGTCCTGACTTTC. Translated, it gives CSVETRGSGGANVLTF.

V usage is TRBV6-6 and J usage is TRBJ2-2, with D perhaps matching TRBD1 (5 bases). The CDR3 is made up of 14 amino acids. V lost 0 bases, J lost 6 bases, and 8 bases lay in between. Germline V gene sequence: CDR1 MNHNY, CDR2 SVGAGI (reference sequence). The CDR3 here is CASSYSKGPGELFF. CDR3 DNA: TGTGCCAGCAGTTACTCGAAGGGGCCCGGGGAGCTGTTTTTT.

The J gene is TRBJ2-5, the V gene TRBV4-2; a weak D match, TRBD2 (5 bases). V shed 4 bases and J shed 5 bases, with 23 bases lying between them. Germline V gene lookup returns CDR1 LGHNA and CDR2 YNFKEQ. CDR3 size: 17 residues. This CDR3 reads CASSPLGEGIKSETQYF. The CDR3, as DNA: TGTGCCAGCAGCCCCCTCGGAGAGGGTATTAAATCCGAGACCCAGTACTTC.

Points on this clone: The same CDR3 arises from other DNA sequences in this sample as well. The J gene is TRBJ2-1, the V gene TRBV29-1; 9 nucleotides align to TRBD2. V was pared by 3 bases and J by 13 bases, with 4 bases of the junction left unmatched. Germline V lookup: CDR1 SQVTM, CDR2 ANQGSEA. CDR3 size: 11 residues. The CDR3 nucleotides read TGCAGCGTTGATTTGCGGGAGGGTCAGTTCTTC. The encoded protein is CSVDLREGQFF.

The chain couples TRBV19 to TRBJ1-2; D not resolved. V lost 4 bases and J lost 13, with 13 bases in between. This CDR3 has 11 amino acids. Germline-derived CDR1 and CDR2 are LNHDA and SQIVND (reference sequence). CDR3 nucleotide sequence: TGTGCCAGTAGTACTTTCAACGCCGGCACCTTC. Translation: CASSTFNAGTF.

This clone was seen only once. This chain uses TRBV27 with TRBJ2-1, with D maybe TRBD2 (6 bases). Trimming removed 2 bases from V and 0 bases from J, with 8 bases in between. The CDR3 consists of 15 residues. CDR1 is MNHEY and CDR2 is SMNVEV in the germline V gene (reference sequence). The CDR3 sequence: CASSLIGSSYNEQFF. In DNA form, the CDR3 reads TGTGCCAGCAGTTTAATCGGGAGCTCCTACAATGAGCAGTTCTTC.

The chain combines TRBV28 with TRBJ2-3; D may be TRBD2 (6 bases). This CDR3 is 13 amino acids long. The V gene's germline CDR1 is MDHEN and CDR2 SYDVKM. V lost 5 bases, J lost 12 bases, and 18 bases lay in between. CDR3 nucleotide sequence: TGTGCCAGCAGTCCTACCGGGGACTCAGATCAGTATTTT. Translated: CASSPTGDSDQYF.

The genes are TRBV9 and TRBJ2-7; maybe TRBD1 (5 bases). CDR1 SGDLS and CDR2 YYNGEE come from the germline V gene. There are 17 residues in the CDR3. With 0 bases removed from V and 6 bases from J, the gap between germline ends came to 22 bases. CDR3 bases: TGTGCCAGCAGCGTAGGGTCAGGTCCAGGGCCCACTGGCGAGCAGTACTTC. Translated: CASSVGSGPGPTGEQYF.

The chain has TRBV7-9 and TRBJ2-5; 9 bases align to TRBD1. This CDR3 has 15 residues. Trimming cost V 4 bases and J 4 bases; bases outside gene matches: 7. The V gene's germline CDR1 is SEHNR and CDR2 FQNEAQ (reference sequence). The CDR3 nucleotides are TGTGCCAGCAGCTCAACACCGGGACAGGGAGAGACCCAGTACTTC. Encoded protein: CASSSTPGQGETQYF.

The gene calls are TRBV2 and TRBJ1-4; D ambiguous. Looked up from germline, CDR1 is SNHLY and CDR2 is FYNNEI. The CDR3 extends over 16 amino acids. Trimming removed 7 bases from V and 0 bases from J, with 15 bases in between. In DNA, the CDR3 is TGTGCCAGCATCCCCGGAGGGAGTGCAACTAATGAAAAACTGTTTTTT. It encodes CASIPGGSATNEKLFF.

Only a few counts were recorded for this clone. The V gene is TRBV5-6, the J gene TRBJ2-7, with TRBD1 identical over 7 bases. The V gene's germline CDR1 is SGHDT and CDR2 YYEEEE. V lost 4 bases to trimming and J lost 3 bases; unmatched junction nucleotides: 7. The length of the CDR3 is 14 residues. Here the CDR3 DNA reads TGTGCCAGCAGCGACCAGCGACAGGGCTACGAGCAGTACTTC. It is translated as CASSDQRQGYEQYF.

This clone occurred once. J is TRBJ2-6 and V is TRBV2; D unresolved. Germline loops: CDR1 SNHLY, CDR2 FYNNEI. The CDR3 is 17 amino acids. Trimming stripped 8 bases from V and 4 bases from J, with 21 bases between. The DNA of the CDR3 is TGTGCCAGCGAAGAACCGGCTTCTAGGGTCGGGGCCAACGTCCTGACTTTC. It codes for CASEEPASRVGANVLTF.

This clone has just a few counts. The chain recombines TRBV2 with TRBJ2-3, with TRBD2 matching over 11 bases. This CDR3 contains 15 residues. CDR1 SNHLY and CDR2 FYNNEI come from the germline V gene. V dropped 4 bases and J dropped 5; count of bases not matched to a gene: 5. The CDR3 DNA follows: TGTGCCAGCAGTGTAGCGGGAGGGGTCGGAGATACGCAGTATTTT. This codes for CASSVAGGVGDTQYF. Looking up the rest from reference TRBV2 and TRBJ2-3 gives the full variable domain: EPEVTQTPSHQVTQMGQEVILRCVPISNHLYFYWYRQILGQKVEFLVSFYNNEISEKSEIFDDQFSVERPDGSNFTLKIRSTKLEDSAMYFCASSVAGGVGDTQYFGPGTRLTVL.

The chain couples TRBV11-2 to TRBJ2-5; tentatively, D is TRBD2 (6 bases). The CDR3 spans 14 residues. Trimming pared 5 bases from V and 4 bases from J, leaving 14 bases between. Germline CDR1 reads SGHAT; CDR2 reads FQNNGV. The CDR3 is CASSLRGVGETQYF. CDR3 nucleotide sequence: TGTGCCAGCAGCCTCCGCGGGGTCGGAGAGACCCAGTACTTC.

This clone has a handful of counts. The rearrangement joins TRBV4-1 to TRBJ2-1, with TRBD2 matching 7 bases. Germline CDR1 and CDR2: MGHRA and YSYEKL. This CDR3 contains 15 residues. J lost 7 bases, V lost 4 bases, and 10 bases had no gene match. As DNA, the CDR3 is TGCGCCAGCAGCCCCGATTACGGGAGGACAAATGAGCAGTTCTTC. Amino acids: CASSPDYGRTNEQFF.

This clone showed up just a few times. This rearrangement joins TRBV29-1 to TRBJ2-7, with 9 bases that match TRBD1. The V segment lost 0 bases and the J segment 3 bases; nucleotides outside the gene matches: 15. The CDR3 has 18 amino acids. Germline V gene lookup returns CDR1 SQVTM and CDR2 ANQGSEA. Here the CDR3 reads CSVEDLEAPGTGIYEQYF. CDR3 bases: TGCAGCGTTGAAGATCTTGAGGCACCCGGGACAGGGATCTACGAGCAGTACTTC.

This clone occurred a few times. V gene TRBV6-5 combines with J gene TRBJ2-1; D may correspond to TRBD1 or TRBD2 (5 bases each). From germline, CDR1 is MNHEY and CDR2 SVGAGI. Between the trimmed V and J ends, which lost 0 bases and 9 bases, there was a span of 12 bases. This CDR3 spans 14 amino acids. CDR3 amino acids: CASSYSITRGEQFF. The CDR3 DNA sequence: TGTGCCAGCAGTTACTCGATAACTAGGGGTGAGCAGTTCTTC.

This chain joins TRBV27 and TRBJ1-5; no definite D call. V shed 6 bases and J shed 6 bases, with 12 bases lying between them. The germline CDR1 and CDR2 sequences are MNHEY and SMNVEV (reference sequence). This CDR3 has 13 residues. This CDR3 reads CASSRTVSQPQHF. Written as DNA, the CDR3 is TGTGCCAGCAGCCGAACAGTTAGTCAGCCCCAGCATTTT.

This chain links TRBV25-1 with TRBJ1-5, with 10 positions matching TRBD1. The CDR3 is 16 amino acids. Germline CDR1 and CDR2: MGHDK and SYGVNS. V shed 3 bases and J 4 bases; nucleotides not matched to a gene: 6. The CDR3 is CASSETGTGANQPQHF. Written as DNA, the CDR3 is TGTGCCAGCAGTGAGACCGGGACAGGGGCGAATCAGCCCCAGCATTTT.